This entry is about one TCR beta chain. Assay used: immunoSEQ multiplex PCR; TCRdb lists only in-frame clones, some missing. The table has 230,000 or so clones, 84% seen once; the top ten hold approximately 2.4%. This sample is drawn from a study of blood T cell repertoires in COVID-19. In the study overall: Samples representing acute and convalescent COVID-19 were sourced from the United States, Italy and Spain.

The CDR3 is 16 amino acids. Germline CDR1 reads SGHRS; CDR2 reads YFSETQ. The V segment lost 4 bases and the J segment 1 base; nucleotides outside the gene matches: 6. This chain uses TRBV5-1 with TRBJ2-3; 10 bases match TRBD1. The clonotype comes from a man in his forties or fifties who had recovered from COVID-19. The sequenced sample consisted of peripheral blood. CDR3 sequence reads: CASSGTGTGGTDTQYF. The CDR3 DNA is TGCGCCAGCAGCGGAACCGGGACAGGGGGCACAGATACGCAGTATTTT.